This record covers a single T cell receptor (beta chain). The antigen is undetermined. The sample comes from a study of shared clonotypes between healthy human individuals. General observations from the study: Blood was the sole source, and tissue repertoires probably differ. Though the depth was large, rarefaction showed that sorted-subset sequencing was incomplete.

The study drew its donors from healthy HIV-negative adults without recent acute infections or vaccinations. The study separated CD4+ cells into CD45RA+ naive and CD45RA-negative memory subsets. Profiled with immunoSEQ multiplex PCR; TCRdb holds only in-frame clones, not every one. The table lists some 500,000 clones, less than 96% of them singletons, with 0.05% to 0.07% in the top ten. V lost 4 bases and J 5 bases, leaving 17 bases between the germline ends. Germline V gene sequence: CDR1 SNHLY, CDR2 FYNNEI. The CDR3 totals 16 residues. This rearrangement joins TRBV2 to TRBJ1-4, with D perhaps TRBD1 (5 bases). Sequenced sample: naive CD4+ T cells sorted from blood. Subset here: CD45RA+ positively selected. This TCR was recovered from a woman in her twenties or thirties in good health. The CDR3 nucleotides are TGTGCCAGCAGTGTATTACCGGGACGGAGAAATGAAAAACTGTTTTTT. Translated, it gives CASSVLPGRRNEKLFF.